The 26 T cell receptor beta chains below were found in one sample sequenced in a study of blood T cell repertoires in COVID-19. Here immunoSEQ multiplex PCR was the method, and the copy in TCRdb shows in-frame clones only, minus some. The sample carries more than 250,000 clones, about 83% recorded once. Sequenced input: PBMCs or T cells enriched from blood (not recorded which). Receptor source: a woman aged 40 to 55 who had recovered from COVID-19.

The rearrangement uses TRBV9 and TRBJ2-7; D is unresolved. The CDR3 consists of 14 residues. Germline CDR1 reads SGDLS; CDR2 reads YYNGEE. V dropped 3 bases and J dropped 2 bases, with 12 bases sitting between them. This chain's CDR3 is CASSDTSVPYEQYF. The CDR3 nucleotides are TGTGCCAGCAGCGACACCAGTGTCCCCTACGAGCAGTACTTC.

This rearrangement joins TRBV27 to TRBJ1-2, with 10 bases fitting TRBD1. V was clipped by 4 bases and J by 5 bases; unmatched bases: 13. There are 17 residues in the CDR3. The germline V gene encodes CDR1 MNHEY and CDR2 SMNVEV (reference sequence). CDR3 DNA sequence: TGTGCCAGCAGTTCTCTGACAGGGGGCGATGAACCGTATGGCTACACCTTC. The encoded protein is CASSSLTGGDEPYGYTF.

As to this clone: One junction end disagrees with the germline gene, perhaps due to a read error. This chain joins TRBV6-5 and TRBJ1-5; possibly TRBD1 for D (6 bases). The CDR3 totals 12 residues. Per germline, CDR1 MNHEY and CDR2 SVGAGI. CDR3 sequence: CASRQGNQPQHF. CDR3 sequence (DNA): TGTGCCAGCAGACAGGGCAACCAGCCCCAGCATTTT.

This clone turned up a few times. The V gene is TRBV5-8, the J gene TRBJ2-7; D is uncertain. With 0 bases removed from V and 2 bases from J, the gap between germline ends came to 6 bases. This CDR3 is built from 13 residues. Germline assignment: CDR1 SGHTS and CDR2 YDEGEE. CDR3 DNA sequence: TGTGCCAGCAGCTTGGGCTACGCCTACGAGCAGTACTTC. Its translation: CASSLGYAYEQYF.

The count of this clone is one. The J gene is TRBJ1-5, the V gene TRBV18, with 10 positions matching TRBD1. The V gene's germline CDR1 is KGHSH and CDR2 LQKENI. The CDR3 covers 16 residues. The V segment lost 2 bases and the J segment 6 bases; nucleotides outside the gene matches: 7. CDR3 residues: CASSPETGGVRQPQHF. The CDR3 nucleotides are TGTGCCAGCTCACCAGAGACAGGGGGCGTTCGTCAGCCCCAGCATTTT. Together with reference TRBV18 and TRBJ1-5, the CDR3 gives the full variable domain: NAGVMQNPRHLVRRRGQEARLRCSPMKGHSHVYWYRQLPEEGLKFMVYLQKENIIDESGMPKERFSAEFPKEGPSILRIQQVVRGDSAAYFCASSPETGGVRQPQHFGDGTRLSIL.

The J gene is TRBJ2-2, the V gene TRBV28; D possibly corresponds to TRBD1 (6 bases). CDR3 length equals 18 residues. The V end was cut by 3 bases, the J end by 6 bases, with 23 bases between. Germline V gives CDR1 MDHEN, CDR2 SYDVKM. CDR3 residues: CASSFGGFLSFQAGELFF. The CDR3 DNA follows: TGTGCCAGCAGTTTTGGGGGCTTTCTCAGCTTTCAGGCCGGGGAGCTGTTTTTT. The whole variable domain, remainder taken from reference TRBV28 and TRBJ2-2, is DVKVTQSSRYLVKRTGEKVFLECVQDMDHENMFWYRQDPGLGLRLIYFSYDVKMKEKGDIPEGYSVSREKKERFSLILESASTNQTSMYLCASSFGGFLSFQAGELFFGEGSRLTVL.

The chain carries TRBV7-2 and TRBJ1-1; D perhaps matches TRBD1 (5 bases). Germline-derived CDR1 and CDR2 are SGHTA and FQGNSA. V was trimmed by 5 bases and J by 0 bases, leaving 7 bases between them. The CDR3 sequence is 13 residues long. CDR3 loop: CASSRQMNTEAFF. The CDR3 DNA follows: TGTGCCAGCAGCAGACAGATGAACACTGAAGCTTTCTTT.

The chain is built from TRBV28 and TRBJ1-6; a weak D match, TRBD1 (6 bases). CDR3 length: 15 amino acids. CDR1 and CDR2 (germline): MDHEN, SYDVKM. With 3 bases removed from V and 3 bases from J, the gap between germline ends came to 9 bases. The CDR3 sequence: CASSLDRSYNSPLHF. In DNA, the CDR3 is TGTGCCAGCAGTTTGGACAGAAGCTATAATTCACCCCTCCACTTT.

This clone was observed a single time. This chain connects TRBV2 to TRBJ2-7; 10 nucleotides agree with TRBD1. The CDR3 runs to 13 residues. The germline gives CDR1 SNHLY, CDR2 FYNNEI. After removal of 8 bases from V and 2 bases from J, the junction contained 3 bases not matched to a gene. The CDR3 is CASAGTGAYEQYF. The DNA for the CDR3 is TGTGCCAGCGCCGGGACAGGGGCCTACGAGCAGTACTTC.

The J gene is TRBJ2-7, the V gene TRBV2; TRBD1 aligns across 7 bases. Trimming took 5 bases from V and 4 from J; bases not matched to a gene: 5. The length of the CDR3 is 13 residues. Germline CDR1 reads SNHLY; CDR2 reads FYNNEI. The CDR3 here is CASSTETGYEQYF. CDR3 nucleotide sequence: TGTGCCAGCAGTACTGAGACAGGGTACGAGCAGTACTTC.

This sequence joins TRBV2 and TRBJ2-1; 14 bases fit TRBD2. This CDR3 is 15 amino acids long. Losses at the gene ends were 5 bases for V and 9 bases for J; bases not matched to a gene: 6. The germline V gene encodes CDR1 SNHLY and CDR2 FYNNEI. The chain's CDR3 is CASSQTSGRAGEQFF. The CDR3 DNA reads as TGTGCCAGCAGTCAGACTAGCGGGAGGGCCGGTGAGCAGTTCTTC.

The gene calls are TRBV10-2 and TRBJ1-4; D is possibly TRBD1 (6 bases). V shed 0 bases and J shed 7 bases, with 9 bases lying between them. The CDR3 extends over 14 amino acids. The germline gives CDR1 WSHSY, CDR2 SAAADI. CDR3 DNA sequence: TGCGCCAGCAGTGAGTCTGGGGGGGCTGAAAAACTGTTTTTT. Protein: CASSESGGAEKLFF.

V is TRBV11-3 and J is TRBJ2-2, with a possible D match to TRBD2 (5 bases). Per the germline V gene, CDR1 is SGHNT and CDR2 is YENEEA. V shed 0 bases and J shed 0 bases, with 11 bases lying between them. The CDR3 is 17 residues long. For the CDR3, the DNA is TGTGCCAGCAGCTTAGATCCCGCGGGCGCGAACACCGGGGAGCTGTTTTTT. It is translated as CASSLDPAGANTGELFF.

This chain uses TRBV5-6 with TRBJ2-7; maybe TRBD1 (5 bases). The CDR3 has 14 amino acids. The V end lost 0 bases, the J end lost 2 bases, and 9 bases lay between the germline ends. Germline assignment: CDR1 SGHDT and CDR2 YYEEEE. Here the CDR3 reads CASSLGQNTYEQYF. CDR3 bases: TGTGCCAGCAGCTTGGGACAGAATACCTACGAGCAGTACTTC. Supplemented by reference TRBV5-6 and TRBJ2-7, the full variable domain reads DAGVTQSPTHLIKTRGQQVTLRCSPKSGHDTVSWYQQALGQGPQFIFQYYEEEERQRGNFPDRFSGHQFPNYSSELNVNALLLGDSALYLCASSLGQNTYEQYFGPGTRLTVT.

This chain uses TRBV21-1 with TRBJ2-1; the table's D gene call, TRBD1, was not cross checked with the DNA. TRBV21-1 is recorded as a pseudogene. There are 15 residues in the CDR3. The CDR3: CASSKIGQTYNEQFF. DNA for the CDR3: TGTGCCAGCAGCAAAATCGGACAGACCTACAATGAGCAGTTCTTC.

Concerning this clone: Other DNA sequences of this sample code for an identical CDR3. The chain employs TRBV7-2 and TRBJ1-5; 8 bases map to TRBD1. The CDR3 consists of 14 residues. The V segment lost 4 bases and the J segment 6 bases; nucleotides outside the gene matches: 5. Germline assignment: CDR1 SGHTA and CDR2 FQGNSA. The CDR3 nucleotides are TGTGCCAGCAGCTATGACAGGGGTGGTCAGCCCCAGCATTTT. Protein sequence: CASSYDRGGQPQHF. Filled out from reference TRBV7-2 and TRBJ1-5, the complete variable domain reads GAGVSQSPSNKVTEKGKDVELRCDPISGHTALYWYRQSLGQGLEFLIYFQGNSAPDKSGLPSDRFSAERTGGSVSTLTIQRTQQEDSAVYLCASSYDRGGQPQHFGDGTRLSIL.

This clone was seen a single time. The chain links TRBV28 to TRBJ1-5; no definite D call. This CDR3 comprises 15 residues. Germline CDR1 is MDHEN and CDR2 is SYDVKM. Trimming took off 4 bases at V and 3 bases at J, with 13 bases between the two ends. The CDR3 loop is CASSSQGGFNQPQHF. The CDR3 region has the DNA TGTGCCAGCAGTTCCCAAGGAGGATTCAATCAGCCCCAGCATTTT.

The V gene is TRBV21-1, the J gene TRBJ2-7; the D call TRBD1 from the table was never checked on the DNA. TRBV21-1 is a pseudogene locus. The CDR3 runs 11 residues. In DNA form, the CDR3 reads TGTGCCAGCAGCAATAGGACAGTCCTATACTTC. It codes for CASSNRTVLYF.

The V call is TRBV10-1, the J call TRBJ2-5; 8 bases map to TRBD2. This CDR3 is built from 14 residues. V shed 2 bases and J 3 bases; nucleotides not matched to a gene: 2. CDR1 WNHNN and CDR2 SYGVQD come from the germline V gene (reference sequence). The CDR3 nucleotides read TGCGCCAGCAGTGAGGGCGGGAGGAAAGAGACCCAGTACTTC. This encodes CASSEGGRKETQYF.

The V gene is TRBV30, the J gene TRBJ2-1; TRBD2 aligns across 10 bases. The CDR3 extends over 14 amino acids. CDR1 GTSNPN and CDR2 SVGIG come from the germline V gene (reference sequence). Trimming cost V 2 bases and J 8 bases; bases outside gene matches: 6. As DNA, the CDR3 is TGTGCCTGGAGTAGGGCTAGCGGGGGCGATGAGCAGTTCTTC. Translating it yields CAWSRASGGDEQFF. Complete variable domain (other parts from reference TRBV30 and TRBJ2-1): SQTIHQWPATLVQPVGSPLSLECTVEGTSNPNLYWYRQAAGRGLQLLFYSVGIGQISSEVPQNLSASRPQDRQFILSSKKLLLSDSGFYLCAWSRASGGDEQFFGPGTRLTVL.

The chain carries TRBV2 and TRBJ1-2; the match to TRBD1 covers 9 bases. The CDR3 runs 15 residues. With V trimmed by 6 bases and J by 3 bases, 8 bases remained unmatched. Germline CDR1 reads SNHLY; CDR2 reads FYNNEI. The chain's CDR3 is CASRGRTGADYGYTF. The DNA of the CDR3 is TGTGCCAGCAGGGGTAGGACAGGGGCGGACTATGGCTACACCTTC.

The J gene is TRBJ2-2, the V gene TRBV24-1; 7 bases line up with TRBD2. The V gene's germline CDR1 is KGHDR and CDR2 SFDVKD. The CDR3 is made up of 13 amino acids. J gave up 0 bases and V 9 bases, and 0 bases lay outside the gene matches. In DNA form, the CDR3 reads TGTGCCACCGCGGGAGCGAACACCGGGGAGCTGTTTTTT. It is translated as CATAGANTGELFF.

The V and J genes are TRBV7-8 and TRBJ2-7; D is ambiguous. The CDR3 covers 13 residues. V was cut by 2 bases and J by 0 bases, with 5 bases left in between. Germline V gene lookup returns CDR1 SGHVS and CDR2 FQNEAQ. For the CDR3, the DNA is TGTGCCAGCAGCTTACAGGTCTCCTACGAGCAGTACTTC. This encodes CASSLQVSYEQYF.

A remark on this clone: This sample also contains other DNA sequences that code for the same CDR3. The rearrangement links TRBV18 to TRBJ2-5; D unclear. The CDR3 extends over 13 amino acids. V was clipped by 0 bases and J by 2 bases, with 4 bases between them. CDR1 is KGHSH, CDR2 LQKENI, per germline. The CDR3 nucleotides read TGTGCCAGCTCACCACCGGCTCAAGAGACCCAGTACTTC. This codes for CASSPPAQETQYF.

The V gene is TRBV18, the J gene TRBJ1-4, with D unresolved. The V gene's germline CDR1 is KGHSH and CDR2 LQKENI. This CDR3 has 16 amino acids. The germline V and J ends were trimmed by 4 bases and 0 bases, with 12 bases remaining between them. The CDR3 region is CASSLGYGTTNEKLFF. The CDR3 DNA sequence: TGTGCCAGCTCACTGGGATACGGGACAACTAATGAAAAACTGTTTTTT.

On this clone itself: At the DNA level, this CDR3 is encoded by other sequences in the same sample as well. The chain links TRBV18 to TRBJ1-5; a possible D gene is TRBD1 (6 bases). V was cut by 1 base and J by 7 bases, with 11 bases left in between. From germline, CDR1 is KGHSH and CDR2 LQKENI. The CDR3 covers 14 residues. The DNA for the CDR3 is TGTGCCAGCTCACCACAACAGGGCGACCAGCCCCAGCATTTT. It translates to CASSPQQGDQPQHF.